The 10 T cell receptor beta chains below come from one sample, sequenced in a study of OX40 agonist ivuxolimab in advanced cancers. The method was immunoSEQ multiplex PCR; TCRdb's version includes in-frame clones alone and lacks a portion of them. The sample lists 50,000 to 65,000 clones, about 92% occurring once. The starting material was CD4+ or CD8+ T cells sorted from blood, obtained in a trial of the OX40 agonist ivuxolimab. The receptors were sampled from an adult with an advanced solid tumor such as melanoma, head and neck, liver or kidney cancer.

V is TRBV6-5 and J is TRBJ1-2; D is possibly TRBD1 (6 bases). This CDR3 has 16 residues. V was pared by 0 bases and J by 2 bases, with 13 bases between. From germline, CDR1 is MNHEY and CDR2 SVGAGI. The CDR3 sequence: CASSYSPGGGNYGYTF. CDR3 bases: TGTGCCAGCAGTTACTCGCCCGGGGGCGGAAACTATGGCTACACCTTC.

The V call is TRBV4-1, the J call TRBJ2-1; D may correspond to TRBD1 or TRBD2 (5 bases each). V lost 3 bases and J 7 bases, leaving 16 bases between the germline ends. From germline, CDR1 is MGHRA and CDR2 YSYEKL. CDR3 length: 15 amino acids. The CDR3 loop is CASSQGDLYRNEQFF. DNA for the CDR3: TGCGCCAGCAGCCAGGGGGACCTCTATCGAAATGAGCAGTTCTTC.

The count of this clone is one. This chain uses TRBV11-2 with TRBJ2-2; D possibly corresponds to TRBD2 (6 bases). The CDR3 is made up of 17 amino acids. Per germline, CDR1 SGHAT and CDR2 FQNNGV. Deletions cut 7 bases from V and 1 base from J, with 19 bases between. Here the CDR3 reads CASNYRDSRWNTGELFF. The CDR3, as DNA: TGTGCCAGCAACTACCGGGACTCCCGGTGGAACACCGGGGAGCTGTTTTTT. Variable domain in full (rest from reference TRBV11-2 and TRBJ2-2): EAGVAQSPRYKIIEKRQSVAFWCNPISGHATLYWYQQILGQGPKLLIQFQNNGVVDDSQLPKDRFSAERLKGVDSTLKIQPAKLEDSAVYLCASNYRDSRWNTGELFFGEGSRLTVL.

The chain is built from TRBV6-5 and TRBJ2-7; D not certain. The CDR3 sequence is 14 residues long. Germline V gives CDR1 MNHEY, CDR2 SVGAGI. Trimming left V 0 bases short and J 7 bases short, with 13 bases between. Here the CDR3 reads CASSYSPGSDEQYF. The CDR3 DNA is TGTGCCAGCAGTTACTCACCCGGGTCTGATGAGCAGTACTTC.

The CDR3 bases are TGTGCTAGTGGTTTTCTTGGGCAGGGGCTTCATAACACTGAAGCTTTCTTT. This encodes CASGFLGQGLHNTEAFF. V usage is TRBV12-5 and J usage is TRBJ1-1, with D possibly being TRBD1 (6 bases). Germline CDR1 reads LGHNT; CDR2 reads FRNRAP. This CDR3 region has 17 residues. V was shortened by 3 bases and J by 2 bases, with 19 bases between the two germline ends.

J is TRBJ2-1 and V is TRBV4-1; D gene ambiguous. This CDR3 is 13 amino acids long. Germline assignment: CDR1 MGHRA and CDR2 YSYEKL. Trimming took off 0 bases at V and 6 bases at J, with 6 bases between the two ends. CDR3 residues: CASSQESPNEQFF. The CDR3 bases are TGCGCCAGCAGCCAAGAGTCGCCCAATGAGCAGTTCTTC.

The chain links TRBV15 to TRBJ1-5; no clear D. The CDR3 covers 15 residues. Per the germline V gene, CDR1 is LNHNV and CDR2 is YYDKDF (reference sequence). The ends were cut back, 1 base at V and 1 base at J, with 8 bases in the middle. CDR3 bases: TGTGCCACCAGCAGAGGCCTGGAGAGCAATCAGCCCCAGCATTTT. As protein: CATSRGLESNQPQHF.

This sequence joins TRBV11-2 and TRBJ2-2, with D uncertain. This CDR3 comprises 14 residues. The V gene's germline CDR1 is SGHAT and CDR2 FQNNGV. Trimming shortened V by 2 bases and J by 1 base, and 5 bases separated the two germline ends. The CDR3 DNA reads TGTGCCAGCAGCTTAATTTGGAACACCGGGGAGCTGTTTTTT. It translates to CASSLIWNTGELFF.

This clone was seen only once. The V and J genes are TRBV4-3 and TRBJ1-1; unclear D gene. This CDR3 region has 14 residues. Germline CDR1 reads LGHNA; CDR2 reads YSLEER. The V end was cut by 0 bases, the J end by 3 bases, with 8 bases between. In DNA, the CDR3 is TGCGCCAGCAGCCAAGACAGAGCCTACACTGAAGCTTTCTTT. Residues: CASSQDRAYTEAFF.

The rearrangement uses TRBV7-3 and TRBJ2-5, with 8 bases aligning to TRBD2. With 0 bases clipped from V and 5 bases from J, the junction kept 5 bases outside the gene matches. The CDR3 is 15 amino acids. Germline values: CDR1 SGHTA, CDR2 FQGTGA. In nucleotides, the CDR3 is TGTGCCAGCAGCTTAACTGGAGGACTAGCCGAGACCCAGTACTTC. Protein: CASSLTGGLAETQYF.